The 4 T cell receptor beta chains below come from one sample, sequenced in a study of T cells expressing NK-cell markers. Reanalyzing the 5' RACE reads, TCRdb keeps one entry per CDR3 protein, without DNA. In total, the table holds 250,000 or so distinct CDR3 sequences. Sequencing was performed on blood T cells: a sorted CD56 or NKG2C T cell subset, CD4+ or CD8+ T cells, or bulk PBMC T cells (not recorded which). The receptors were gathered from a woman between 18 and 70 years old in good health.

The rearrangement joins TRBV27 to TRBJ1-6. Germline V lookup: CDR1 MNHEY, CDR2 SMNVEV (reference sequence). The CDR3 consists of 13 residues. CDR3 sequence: CASSLGHSSPLHF.

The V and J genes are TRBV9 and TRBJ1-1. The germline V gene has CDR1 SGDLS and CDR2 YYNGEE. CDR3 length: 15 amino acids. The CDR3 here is CASRVLGISNTEAFF.

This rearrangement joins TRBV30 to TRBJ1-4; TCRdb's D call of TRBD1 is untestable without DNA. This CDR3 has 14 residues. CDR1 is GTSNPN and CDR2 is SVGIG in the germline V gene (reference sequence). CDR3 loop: CAWSGWTVNEKLFF.

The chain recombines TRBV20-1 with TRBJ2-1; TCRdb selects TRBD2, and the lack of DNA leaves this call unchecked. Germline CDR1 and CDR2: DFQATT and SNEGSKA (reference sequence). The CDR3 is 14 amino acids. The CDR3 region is CSAERSGESDEQFF.